This T cell receptor beta chain was documented in a study of PD-1 and CTLA-4 blockade in melanoma. The V gene end was trimmed by 3 bases and the J gene end by 4 bases; junction bases not matched to a gene: 5. Looked up from germline, CDR1 is SGDLS and CDR2 is YYNGEE. This CDR3 region has 14 residues. Sequencing used immunoSEQ multiplex PCR; TCRdb keeps in-frame clones, though not all of them. The table has tens of thousands of clones, approximately 90% seen once. J is TRBJ1-2 and V is TRBV9; 8 bases line up with TRBD1. The origin of this receptor is a human donor with melanoma. The specimen was CD8+ T cells from peripheral blood, collected from a patient given anti-PD-1 treatment. As DNA, the CDR3 is TGTGCCAGCAGCGATCTACAGGGGGGCTATGGCTACACCTTC. Translation gives CASSDLQGGYGYTF.